The rows below give T cell receptor beta chains drawn from one sample of a study of patients and donors after allogeneic stem cell transplantation. TCRdb analysed the RT-PCR reads with MiXCR anew, one entry per CDR3 protein. The sample contains about 110,000 distinct CDR3 sequences, around 36% of which appear only once. Sequenced sample: blood, either unsorted or a sorted T cell fraction (not recorded which). Every receptor here comes from a human donor who was either an allogeneic HSCT recipient or a stem cell or donor lymphocyte infusion donor (not recorded which). It is not recorded whose cells these are; they may come from a transplant donor. CDR3s include the opening cysteine and the closing phenylalanine or tryptophan. A D gene is named only where the DNA matches it firmly. Size is omitted from some rows. Given values are once, few, many or a class for expanded clones.

>few|NA|TRBV30|13|TRBJ1-2
TGTGCCTGGAGTAGGGAGTCAGGGAATGGCTACACCTTC
CAWSRESGNGYTF
>NA|NA|TRBV6-5|15|TRBJ2-7
TGTGCCAGCAGGCCTACAGCGCTATATCCCTACGAGCAGTACTTC
CASRPTALYPYEQYF
>NA|NA|TRBV14|13|TRBJ1-1
TGTGCCAGCAGCTACAGCCTGAACACTGAAGCTTTCTTT
CASSYSLNTEAFF
>NA|NA|TRBV21-1|11|TRBJ2-7
TGTGCCAGCCCAGGGGCTACTGAGCAGTACTTC
CASPGATEQYF
>NA|TRBD2|TRBV7-2|16|TRBJ2-5
TGTGCCAGCAGCTTAGATAAGCGGGAGGGCCGGGAGACCCAGTACTTC
CASSLDKREGRETQYF
>few|TRBD1|TRBV7-2|14|TRBJ1-6
TGTGCCAGCAGCTCTCAGGGGGGTGATTCACCCCTCCACTTT
CASSSQGGDSPLHF
>NA|TRBD1|TRBV5-4|15|TRBJ2-1
TGTGCCAGCAGCCCCAACAGGGGGCGAGCCAATGAGCAGTTCTTC
CASSPNRGRANEQFF
>NA|NA|TRBV10-2|14|TRBJ2-2
TGCGCCAGCAAGGCCTACCGGAACACCGGGGAGCTGTTTTTT
CASKAYRNTGELFF
>few|TRBD1|TRBV10-3|13|TRBJ2-7
TGTGCCATCAAGGGACAGGGTTCCTACGAGCAGTACTTC
CAIKGQGSYEQYF
>few|NA|TRBV11-2|14|TRBJ1-1
TGTGCCAGCAGCTTAGGAGGCGTAGCGCTTGAAGCTTTCTTT
CASSLGGVALEAFF
>few|NA|TRBV24-1|15|TRBJ2-5
TGTGCCACCAGTGACCCCGAAGAGGGAGGAGAGACCCAGTACTTC
CATSDPEEGGETQYF
>NA|NA|TRBV15|14|TRBJ1-5
TGTGCCACCAGCAGAGTTTGGGTCGAACAGCCCCAGCATTTT
CATSRVWVEQPQHF
>NA|NA|TRBV7-9|16|TRBJ1-1
TGTGCCAGCAGCTTAGACCCCCTAAGGGGGTACACTGAAGCTTTCTTT
CASSLDPLRGYTEAFF
>many|NA|TRBV7-2|14|TRBJ1-1
TGTGCCAGCAGCACCCGAGGACACTACACTGAAGCTTTCTTT
CASSTRGHYTEAFF
>few|NA|TRBV15|13|TRBJ1-5
TGTGCCACCAGCAGATCCCTGACAGGGCCCCAGCATTTT
CATSRSLTGPQHF
>few|NA|TRBV28|11|TRBJ1-1
TGTGCCAGCAGCCTAATGACTGAAGCTTTCTTT
CASSLMTEAFF
>NA|TRBD1|TRBV5-6|12|TRBJ1-1
TGTGCCAGCAGCTCGGGACAGTCGAGCGCTTTCTTT
CASSSGQSSAFF
>NA|NA|TRBV3-1|15|TRBJ2-1
TGTGCCAGCAGCCAGGCTCCCCCCCGCTACAATGAGCAGTTCTTC
CASSQAPPRYNEQFF
>many|NA|TRBV18|12|TRBJ2-3
TGTGCCAGCTCGGCCCCGACAGATACGCAGTATTTT
CASSAPTDTQYF
>NA|NA|TRBV20-1|13|TRBJ1-5
TGCAGTGCTAGAGATTGGAGTGATCAGCCCCAGCATTTT
CSARDWSDQPQHF
>NA|NA|TRBV4-3|15|TRBJ2-3
TGCGCCAGCAGCCAAGATTGGCCTGGCACAGATACGCAGTATTTT
CASSQDWPGTDTQYF
>once|NA|TRBV20-1|14|TRBJ2-2
TGCAGTGCTAGAGCTCGCCAGGGCCCCGGGGAGCTGTTTTTT
CSARARQGPGELFF
>few|NA|TRBV5-6|12|TRBJ2-7
TGTGCCAGCAGCTCCACAATCGCCAAGCAGTACTTC
CASSSTIAKQYF
>few|NA|TRBV5-8|17|TRBJ2-1
TGTGCCAGCAGCTTGGAGTCCGGTTATAGCTCCTACAATGAGCAGTTCTTC
CASSLESGYSSYNEQFF
>NA|NA|TRBV12-3/TRBV12-4|14|TRBJ1-5
TGTGCCAGCAGTACCACCGCCCCGAATCAGCCCCAGCATTTT
CASSTTAPNQPQHF
>NA|TRBD1|TRBV7-2|13|TRBJ2-1
TGTGCCAGCAGCTCAGGGGGATACAATGAGCAGTTCTTC
CASSSGGYNEQFF
>few|NA|TRBV29-1|13|TRBJ1-5
TGCAGCGTTGCCAGGGACCACAATCAGCCCCAGCATTTT
CSVARDHNQPQHF
>NA|TRBD1|TRBV7-9|14|TRBJ2-7
TGTGCCAGCAGCTTATTCGGGACAGGGGGCGAGCAGTACTTC
CASSLFGTGGEQYF
>few|NA|TRBV29-1|13|TRBJ2-7
TGCAGCGTTGTGGGGAGGACTCCCTACGAGCAGTACTTC
CSVVGRTPYEQYF
>NA|TRBD2|TRBV19|15|TRBJ2-1
TGTGCCAGTAGTATACTAGCGGGGGGCCTCAATGAGCAGTTCTTC
CASSILAGGLNEQFF
>NA|NA|TRBV20-1|14|TRBJ2-4
TGCAGTGCTGAGACACCCTCAGCCAAAAACATTCAGTACTTC
CSAETPSAKNIQYF
>few|NA|TRBV4-3|15|TRBJ2-7
TGCGCCAGCAGCCAGCTCCTCGGGACTTACTACGAGCAGTACTTC
CASSQLLGTYYEQYF
>NA|NA|TRBV7-9|16|TRBJ2-5
TGTGCCAGCAGCTTAGCGGCGCATCCCCGCGAAGAGACCCAGTACTTC
CASSLAAHPREETQYF
>few|NA|TRBV29-1|12|TRBJ1-1
TGCAGCGTTGTCCGGCGGGCAAATGAAGCTTTCTTT
CSVVRRANEAFF
>NA|NA|TRBV7-2|14|TRBJ2-5
TGTGCCAGCAGCTTTGAGCGGGTCCAAGAGACCCAGTACTTC
CASSFERVQETQYF
>few|NA|TRBV5-1|13|TRBJ1-2
TGCGCCAGCAGTATCAGGGGAGACTATGGCTACACCTTC
CASSIRGDYGYTF
>few|NA|TRBV20-1|12|TRBJ1-5
TGCAGTGCTCAAACGGGATTTCAGCCCCAGCATTTT
CSAQTGFQPQHF
>few|NA|TRBV27|14|TRBJ1-1
TGTGCCAGCAGTTTATCCTCCCTTGGGCAGGTAGCTTTCTTT
CASSLSSLGQVAFF
>NA|TRBD1|TRBV29-1|13|TRBJ1-1
TGCAGCGTGGGGACAGGGGGGAACACTGAAGCTTTCTTT
CSVGTGGNTEAFF
>NA|NA|TRBV10-3|15|TRBJ2-4
TGTGCCATCAGTGAGTCACTCCGAGGACTTGGCATTCAGTACTTC
CAISESLRGLGIQYF
>few|TRBD2|TRBV6-5|18|TRBJ2-2
TGTGCCAGCAGTTACGAATCTAGCGGGAGAACGAGCGCCGGGGAGCTGTTTTTT
CASSYESSGRTSAGELFF
>few|NA|TRBV20-1|13|TRBJ2-3
TGCAGTGCTCCTTATTTTAACACAGATACGCAGTATTTT
CSAPYFNTDTQYF
>NA|TRBD1|TRBV12-3/TRBV12-4|14|TRBJ1-2
TGTGCCAGCAGTTTCCTTAGGACAGGGGATGGCTACACCTTC
CASSFLRTGDGYTF
>many|NA|TRBV7-9|13|TRBJ1-1
TGTGCCAGCAGCGCCGGACAGATCACTGAAGCTTTCTTT
CASSAGQITEAFF
>few|NA|TRBV4-2|15|TRBJ2-7
TGTGCCAGCAGCCAAGCCGCGGGTATGACCTACGAGCAGTACTTC
CASSQAAGMTYEQYF
>NA|TRBD2|TRBV24-1|16|TRBJ2-1
TGTGCCACCAGTGGGGCTAGCGGGAGGGCCGTCAATGAGCAGTTCTTC
CATSGASGRAVNEQFF